Following are 17 T cell receptor beta chains from one sample sequenced in a study of cytomegalovirus exposure and HLA in healthy donors. Both 60 Vbeta primers and 13 Jbeta primers went into the PCR. Clones were sequenced by immunoSEQ multiplex PCR, and TCRdb holds only the in-frame ones, with some missing. The repertoire holds some 170,000 clones, with over 70% as singletons. The material sequenced was PBMCs. These receptors were collected from an older woman in good health and CMV-seropositive.

This clone was counted once. This sequence joins TRBV12-5 and TRBJ2-1, with 12 positions matching TRBD2. The germline V gene encodes CDR1 LGHNT and CDR2 FRNRAP. The CDR3 runs 14 residues. Trimming took 5 bases from V and 6 from J; bases not matched to a gene: 2. Written as DNA, the CDR3 is TGTGCTAGTGGTCTAGCGGGAGGGCCCAATGAGCAGTTCTTC. It is translated as CASGLAGGPNEQFF. The complete variable domain, with remaining parts taken from reference TRBV12-5 and TRBJ2-1, reads DARVTQTPRHKVTEMGQEVTMRCQPILGHNTVFWYRQTMMQGLELLAYFRNRAPLDDSGMPKDRFSAEMPDATLATLKIQPSEPRDSAVYFCASGLAGGPNEQFFGPGTRLTVL.

V is TRBV27 and J is TRBJ2-7, with 8 bases identical to TRBD1. J gave up 7 bases and V 3 bases, and 5 bases lay outside the gene matches. From germline, CDR1 is MNHEY and CDR2 SMNVEV (reference sequence). The CDR3 has 13 residues. The DNA for the CDR3 is TGTGCCAGCAGTTTTTTCAGACAGGGGGAGCAGTACTTC. Its protein product is CASSFFRQGEQYF.

V is TRBV19 and J is TRBJ2-7; 10 bases align to TRBD2. Germline V gene sequence: CDR1 LNHDA, CDR2 SQIVND (reference sequence). This CDR3 is 15 amino acids long. J lost 3 bases, V lost 5 bases, and 7 bases had no gene match. The CDR3, as DNA: TGTGCCAGTAGTGTTGGACTAGCGGAGGTCTACGAGCAGTACTTC. It codes for CASSVGLAEVYEQYF.

The rearrangement links TRBV5-1 to TRBJ1-1, with 7 bases aligning to TRBD1. The CDR3 covers 13 residues. The J segment lost 10 bases and the V segment lost 2 bases, leaving 8 bases of the junction unmatched. CDR1 is SGHRS, CDR2 YFSETQ, per germline. CDR3 bases: TGCGCCAGCAGCTTCGGAGGGGGCGAGGGAGCTTTCTTT. Protein product: CASSFGGGEGAFF. The full variable domain, completed using reference TRBV5-1 and TRBJ1-1, is KAGVTQTPRYLIKTRGQQVTLSCSPISGHRSVSWYQQTPGQGLQFLFEYFSETQRNKGNFPGRFSGRQFSNSRSEMNVSTLELGDSALYLCASSFGGGEGAFFGQGTRLTVV.

The sample holds a few counts of this clone. The chain links TRBV4-1 to TRBJ1-3; 7 nucleotides agree with TRBD1. This CDR3 region has 18 residues. Germline CDR1 is MGHRA and CDR2 is YSYEKL. Trimming cost V 3 bases and J 2 bases; bases outside gene matches: 13. CDR3: CASSQWFQGDSPGNTIYF. CDR3 DNA sequence: TGCGCCAGCAGCCAGTGGTTCCAGGGGGATTCGCCTGGAAACACCATATATTTT.

This chain links TRBV7-9 with TRBJ1-2, with TRBD1 matching over 8 bases. Germline CDR1 reads SEHNR; CDR2 reads FQNEAQ (reference sequence). The CDR3 runs 14 residues. The trim removed 0 bases at V and 5 bases at J, leaving 2 bases unmatched. The CDR3 spells CASSLAWTGYGYTF. For the CDR3, the DNA is TGTGCCAGCAGCTTAGCCTGGACAGGGTATGGCTACACCTTC.

Only a few counts were recorded for this clone. The rearrangement joins TRBV2 to TRBJ2-7; D remains ambiguous. V shed 10 bases and J shed 2 bases, with 12 bases lying between them. Per the germline V gene, CDR1 is SNHLY and CDR2 is FYNNEI. This CDR3 is built from 12 residues. CDR3 bases: TGTGCCAAGAAGGAGACGGCCTACGAGCAGTACTTC. Its translation: CAKKETAYEQYF.

The chain carries TRBV27 and TRBJ2-5; 14 nucleotides align to TRBD2. This CDR3 has 17 amino acids. The V gene end was trimmed by 2 bases and the J gene end by 4 bases; junction bases not matched to a gene: 6. Germline V gene sequence: CDR1 MNHEY, CDR2 SMNVEV (reference sequence). CDR3 loop: CASSLGLAGGRAETQYF. The CDR3 DNA reads as TGTGCCAGCAGTTTAGGACTAGCGGGGGGCCGGGCAGAGACCCAGTACTTC.

Here the CDR3 DNA reads TGTGCCATCAGTGCTTCGCGACTAGCGTTGACCTACGAGCAGTACTTC. Translation gives CAISASRLALTYEQYF. The chain employs TRBV10-3 and TRBJ2-7; the match to TRBD2 covers 8 bases. Trimming removed 4 bases from V and 2 bases from J; junction bases left unmatched: 10. This CDR3 has 16 amino acids. The germline gives CDR1 ENHRY, CDR2 SYGVKD.

The J gene is TRBJ2-3, the V gene TRBV10-3; 7 bases match TRBD2. CDR1 is ENHRY and CDR2 is SYGVKD in the germline V gene. Losses at the gene ends were 5 bases for V and 6 bases for J; bases not matched to a gene: 8. The CDR3 loop spans 14 amino acids. This chain's CDR3 is CAISSGGGADTQYF. CDR3 coding DNA: TGTGCCATCAGTTCTGGGGGAGGGGCCGATACGCAGTATTTT.

The genes are TRBV2 and TRBJ2-1; unclear D gene. The germline CDR1 and CDR2 sequences are SNHLY and FYNNEI. V was shortened by 8 bases and J by 7 bases, with 9 bases between the two germline ends. This CDR3 is 11 amino acids long. The CDR3: CASLGVNEQFF. DNA of the CDR3: TGTGCCAGCCTCGGAGTAAATGAGCAGTTCTTC. Full variable domain (missing parts from reference TRBV2 and TRBJ2-1): EPEVTQTPSHQVTQMGQEVILRCVPISNHLYFYWYRQILGQKVEFLVSFYNNEISEKSEIFDDQFSVERPDGSNFTLKIRSTKLEDSAMYFCASLGVNEQFFGPGTRLTVL.

This sequence joins TRBV5-1 and TRBJ2-2; D remains ambiguous. Between the trimmed V and J ends, which lost 7 bases and 0 bases, there was a span of 13 bases. Looked up from germline, CDR1 is SGHRS and CDR2 is YFSETQ. The CDR3 has 15 residues. The CDR3 coding sequence is TGCGCCAGCGTATTACAACACCCGAACACCGGGGAGCTGTTTTTT. Protein: CASVLQHPNTGELFF.

The chain has TRBV7-9 and TRBJ2-5, with D perhaps matching TRBD2 (6 bases). The J call may be mistaken, given a closer DNA end match to TRBJ2-7. Germline V lookup: CDR1 SEHNR, CDR2 FQNEAQ (reference sequence). The CDR3 extends over 14 amino acids. The CDR3 nucleotides read TGTGCCAGCAGCCAATTCGGAGGGGTCTACGAGCAGTACTTC. Protein product: CASSQFGGVYEQYF.

The chain has TRBV13 and TRBJ1-1, with TRBD1 matching 7 bases. Per the germline V gene, CDR1 is PRHDT and CDR2 is FYEKMQ (reference sequence). The CDR3 has 15 residues. J was trimmed by 1 base and V by 0 bases; bases with no gene match: 2. For the CDR3, the DNA is TGTGCCAGCAGCTTAGGCACAGGGGAGAACACTGAAGCTTTCTTT. This translates into CASSLGTGENTEAFF.

The rearrangement links TRBV9 to TRBJ2-1, with TRBD2 as a possible D gene (6 bases). V was clipped by 3 bases and J by 6 bases, with 7 bases between them. Germline CDR1 and CDR2: SGDLS and YYNGEE. The CDR3 sequence is 12 residues long. The CDR3 here is CASSGGVNEQFF. The CDR3 nucleotides are TGTGCCAGCAGCGGGGGGGTCAATGAGCAGTTCTTC.

This chain links TRBV7-9 with TRBJ2-1; 7 bases agree with TRBD1. Looked up from germline, CDR1 is SEHNR and CDR2 is FQNEAQ (reference sequence). The CDR3 is made up of 12 amino acids. With 5 bases clipped from V and 16 bases from J, the junction kept 11 bases outside the gene matches. DNA of the CDR3: TGTGCCAGCAGCCTAGAGGGGAGACAGGGTTTCTTC. Translation: CASSLEGRQGFF.

The chain joins TRBV5-5 to TRBJ1-2, with TRBD1 as a possible D gene (6 bases). Germline V CDR1 and CDR2: SGHKS, YYEKEE (reference sequence). Deletions cut 1 base from V and 5 bases from J, with 15 bases between. CDR3 length: 15 residues. The CDR3 is CASSLNGRDIYGYTF. The CDR3 bases are TGTGCCAGCAGCTTGAATGGCAGGGACATTTATGGCTACACCTTC.